Presented here are 10 T cell receptor beta chains from one specimen sequenced in a study of regulatory T cells in long-lasting Graves disease. Both iRepertoire HTBI primers and Arm-PCR of CDR3 regions were used to build the TCR beta libraries. MiXCR, run by TCRdb on the multiplex PCR reads, gives a single entry per CDR3 protein. Among 380,000 or so distinct CDR3 sequences listed, around 15% were seen once. Noted time point: newly diagnosed GD, antithyroid drugs for less than 3 months. Researchers made the TCR library from RNA that was extracted from PBMCs. A further study also used this sample, focusing on T cells in Graves' hyperthyroidism and ophthalmopathy.

The source was peripheral blood mononuclear cells (PBMCs), collected at new diagnosis, from a patient treated with antithyroid drugs. These TCRs come from a woman under 30 with Graves disease.

This rearrangement joins TRBV6-4 to TRBJ2-1, with unresolved D. Germline V gene data show CDR1 as MRHNA and CDR2 as SNTAGT. The CDR3 length is 13 residues. Trimming removed 0 bases from V and 5 bases from J, with 5 bases in between. CDR3 coding DNA: TGTGCCAGCAGTGACTCTACCCACAATGAGCAGTTCTTC. Residues: CASSDSTHNEQFF.

This clonotype came up a few times. DNA for the CDR3: TGCAGCGTCACCCGGGGGGGCTACGAGCAGTACTTC. Protein sequence: CSVTRGGYEQYF. The V call is TRBV29-1, the J call TRBJ2-7, with TRBD2 identical over 8 bases. The germline V gene has CDR1 SQVTM and CDR2 ANQGSEA. CDR3 length: 12 residues. V lost 6 bases, J lost 3 bases, and 4 bases stayed unmatched.

This clonotype was detected many times. This chain links TRBV30 with TRBJ1-4; 9 positions agree with TRBD1. The CDR3 runs 16 residues. The V segment lost 4 bases and the J segment 5 bases; nucleotides outside the gene matches: 11. Germline CDR1 and CDR2: GTSNPN and SVGIG (reference sequence). The CDR3 sequence is CAWNFPWDRANEKLFF. The CDR3 bases are TGTGCCTGGAATTTCCCGTGGGACAGGGCGAATGAAAAACTGTTTTTT.

Comment on this clonotype: Its ends do not fully match the called genes, so a read error is possible. The V and J genes are TRBV29-1 and TRBJ1-1; D might be TRBD1 (6 bases). The CDR3 extends over 15 amino acids. Germline values: CDR1 SQVTM, CDR2 ANQGSEA. The CDR3 protein is CSVEGPGQRNTKAFF. The DNA of the CDR3 is TGCAGCGTTGAAGGCCCCGGACAGAGGAACACTAAAGCTTTCTTT.

The sample holds many counts of this clonotype. The chain recombines TRBV20-1 with TRBJ2-1, with D perhaps matching TRBD1 (5 bases). The V and J ends lost 1 base and 5 bases respectively, with 12 bases between them. This CDR3 has 14 residues. Looked up from germline, CDR1 is DFQATT and CDR2 is SNEGSKA (reference sequence). The CDR3 here is CSARAYHRNNEQFF. CDR3 sequence (DNA): TGCAGTGCTAGAGCCTACCACAGGAACAATGAGCAGTTCTTC.

The chain links TRBV7-3 to TRBJ2-4; D is unclear. CDR1 is SGHTA and CDR2 is FQGTGA in the germline V gene. This CDR3 contains 15 residues. V lost 0 bases, J lost 0 bases, and 6 bases lay in between. CDR3 sequence reads: CASSLTSVAKNIQYF. The CDR3 DNA is TGTGCCAGCAGCTTAACAAGCGTAGCCAAAAACATTCAGTACTTC.

The J gene is TRBJ1-5, the V gene TRBV7-9, with TRBD1 matching 11 bases. The CDR3 runs to 18 residues. The junction had 7 bases not matched to a gene; V was cut back by 3 bases and J by 0 bases. Germline V CDR1 and CDR2: SEHNR, FQNEAQ (reference sequence). CDR3 in amino acids: CASSFGTGGSNSNQPQHF. CDR3 sequence (DNA): TGTGCCAGCAGCTTTGGGACAGGGGGTTCAAATAGCAATCAGCCCCAGCATTTT. The variable domain in full, completed from reference TRBV7-9 and TRBJ1-5, reads DTGVSQNPRHKITKRGQNVTFRCDPISEHNRLYWYRQTLGQGPEFLTYFQNEAQLEKSRLLSDRFSAERPKGSFSTLEIQRTEQGDSAMYLCASSFGTGGSNSNQPQHFGDGTRLSIL.

In the case of this clonotype: One end of the junction does not line up with germline, which may come from a read error. The chain carries TRBV7-7 and TRBJ2-7, with D uncertain. Germline V gene data show CDR1 as SSHAT and CDR2 as FNYEAQ (reference sequence). This CDR3 contains 13 residues. CDR3 loop: CASSPNGHYEQYF. DNA for the CDR3: TGTGCTAGCAGCCCCAACGGGCACTACGAGCAGTACTTC.

Regarding this clonotype: Relative to the germline gene, one junction end is altered; a read error may explain this. V and J are TRBV6-1 and TRBJ1-6; D is unresolved. CDR3 length: 14 residues. The germline gives CDR1 MNHNS, CDR2 SASEGT. CDR3 bases: TGTGCCAGCAGTGAGGGGATCTATATTTCACCCCTCCACTTT. As protein: CASSEGIYISPLHF.

This clonotype was seen repeatedly, ten times or more. The V and J genes are TRBV5-1 and TRBJ1-4; D might be TRBD1 (5 bases). V was pared by 2 bases and J by 8 bases, with 13 bases between. The CDR3 length is 14 residues. CDR1 and CDR2 from the germline V gene are SGHRS and YFSETQ. The CDR3 here is CASSFQGTREKLFF. In DNA form, the CDR3 reads TGCGCCAGCAGCTTTCAGGGTACCCGAGAAAAACTGTTTTTT.